This T cell receptor (beta chain) originates from a study of cytomegalovirus exposure and HLA in healthy donors. PCR used 60 Vbeta primers and 13 Jbeta primers. TCRdb's table, derived via immunoSEQ multiplex PCR, lists solely in-frame clones and lacks some. The sample includes 150,000 to 200,000 clones, around 76% of them seen just once. Sequenced sample: PBMCs. This clonotype was obtained from a man in his forties in good health and CMV-seropositive.

The CDR3 is CASSFTGYEQYF. For the CDR3, the DNA is TGTGCCAGCAGCTTTACAGGGTACGAGCAGTACTTC. This chain uses TRBV7-9 with TRBJ2-7; tentatively, D is TRBD1 (6 bases). Germline V gene data show CDR1 as SEHNR and CDR2 as FQNEAQ (reference sequence). The ends were cut back, 3 bases at V and 4 bases at J, with 7 bases in the middle. The CDR3 contains 12 residues.